Below are 23 T cell receptor beta chains sequenced from a single sample in a study of T cell clusters in autoimmune cytopenias. TRB was amplified by touch-down multiplex PCR, primer pools A and B combined. TCRdb processed the multiplex PCR reads again and assigns one entry to each CDR3 protein, with no DNA. This listing includes over 5,500 distinct CDR3 sequences. TRB amplification used approximately 250 ng of peripheral blood genomic DNA. This sample also belongs to another study, concerning T cell repertoires in aging, cancer and after chemotherapy.

The sequenced sample consisted of peripheral blood. All receptors come from a human donor in good health.

The chain recombines TRBV5-1 with TRBJ2-1; no DNA is available, so the TRBD2 call from TCRdb remains unchecked. This CDR3 comprises 14 residues. Germline lookup yields CDR1 SGHRS and CDR2 YFSETQ. This chain's CDR3 is CASSLAGRDNEQFF. The full variable domain, rest sourced from reference TRBV5-1 and TRBJ2-1, is KAGVTQTPRYLIKTRGQQVTLSCSPISGHRSVSWYQQTPGQGLQFLFEYFSETQRNKGNFPGRFSGRQFSNSRSEMNVSTLELGDSALYLCASSLAGRDNEQFFGPGTRLTVL.

The chain recombines TRBV6-2 or TRBV6-3 with TRBJ2-7; the TCRdb call, TRBD1, lacks DNA for checking. From germline, CDR1 is MNHEY and CDR2 SVGEGT. The CDR3 is 14 residues long. The CDR3 region is CASSPRRGAYEQYF.

The gene calls are TRBV5-5 and TRBJ2-7; TCRdb selects TRBD2, and the lack of DNA leaves this call unchecked. The CDR3 is 14 residues long. The V gene's germline CDR1 is SGHKS and CDR2 YYEKEE (reference sequence). The CDR3 region is CASSLAHGRDEQYF.

J is TRBJ2-2 and V is TRBV5-5; TCRdb's D gene call, TRBD1, goes unchecked for lack of DNA. The CDR3 spans 15 residues. Germline V gives CDR1 SGHKS, CDR2 YYEKEE (reference sequence). CDR3 in amino acids: CASSLEDSSTGELFF.

The J gene is TRBJ1-2, the V gene TRBV12-3 or TRBV12-4. This CDR3 spans 12 amino acids. The CDR3 spells CASSFGMEGYTF.

The chain combines TRBV20-1 with TRBJ2-3; TCRdb outputs TRBD1, but without DNA this stays unchecked. This CDR3 has 11 amino acids. Germline-derived CDR1 and CDR2 are DFQATT and SNEGSKA (reference sequence). CDR3 protein: CSARGGDTQYF.

This clonotype shows up as medium-sized by frequency. This sequence joins TRBV27 and TRBJ2-1; lacking DNA, the TRBD2 call made by TCRdb goes unchecked. CDR3 length: 16 residues. Germline-derived CDR1 and CDR2 are MNHEY and SMNVEV (reference sequence). The CDR3 here is CASRGIADSSYNEQFF.

The rearrangement uses TRBV20-1 and TRBJ1-2. Germline loops: CDR1 DFQATT, CDR2 SNEGSKA (reference sequence). This CDR3 spans 14 amino acids. This CDR3 reads CSARVFTGNYGYTF.

The rearrangement joins TRBV20-1 to TRBJ2-5; as DNA is missing, the TRBD1 call by TCRdb cannot be tested. Germline V lookup: CDR1 DFQATT, CDR2 SNEGSKA (reference sequence). CDR3 length equals 13 residues. The chain's CDR3 is CSAKRGQGETQYF.

The chain employs TRBV6-5 and TRBJ2-3. Germline V gene lookup returns CDR1 MNHEY and CDR2 SVGAGI. This CDR3 spans 12 amino acids. The CDR3 protein is CAIKDSTDTQYF.

This clonotype counts as medium-sized by frequency. The chain couples TRBV6-5 to TRBJ1-2; the TRBD1 assignment by TCRdb is unverifiable without DNA. This CDR3 has 13 amino acids. Looked up from germline, CDR1 is MNHEY and CDR2 is SVGAGI. CDR3: CACHGGAGYGYTF.

By frequency, this clonotype registers medium-sized. The chain recombines TRBV29-1 with TRBJ1-2; the D call from TCRdb, TRBD1, cannot be confirmed without DNA. The germline V gene encodes CDR1 SQVTM and CDR2 ANQGSEA. This CDR3 contains 16 residues. The CDR3 sequence is CSVEDGRGRFGYGYTF.

The chain employs TRBV6-1 and TRBJ1-6; the D gene TCRdb calls, TRBD1, cannot be checked with no DNA. This CDR3 is 15 amino acids long. Per the germline V gene, CDR1 is MNHNS and CDR2 is SASEGT. The CDR3 loop reads CASSDNRGMNSPLHF.

The chain is built from TRBV6-5 and TRBJ2-1. The CDR3 sequence is 14 residues long. Germline V CDR1 and CDR2: MNHEY, SVGAGI. CDR3: CASSFQSKFNEQFF.

CDR3 residues: CASSSGLQGTEAFF. The chain links TRBV7-9 to TRBJ1-1; lacking DNA, the TRBD1 call made by TCRdb goes unchecked. CDR3 length: 14 residues. CDR1 is SEHNR, CDR2 FQNEAQ, per germline (reference sequence).

In terms of frequency, this clonotype is medium-sized. The V call is TRBV18, the J call TRBJ1-1; TCRdb's assignment of TRBD1 cannot be checked, as there is no DNA. The CDR3 is 14 amino acids. Germline lookup yields CDR1 KGHSH and CDR2 LQKENI. CDR3 residues: CASSPQGRGTEAFF.

The rearrangement joins TRBV6-1 to TRBJ2-1. The CDR3 spans 12 residues. From germline, CDR1 is MNHNS and CDR2 SASEGT. The CDR3 loop reads CASIASYNEQFF.

By frequency, this clonotype registers medium-sized (0.01 to 0.1%). The chain recombines TRBV6-1 with TRBJ2-1; TCRdb's D call of TRBD1 is untestable without DNA. CDR1 is MNHNS, CDR2 SASEGT, per germline. The CDR3 loop spans 13 amino acids. The CDR3 region is CASTRTGGSEQFF.

This clonotype registers medium-sized by frequency. The chain is built from TRBV6-5 and TRBJ2-2; checking the TCRdb D call of TRBD1 is not possible without DNA. The germline V gene has CDR1 MNHEY and CDR2 SVGAGI. This CDR3 region has 16 residues. CDR3 amino acids: CASSYPDRTNTGELFF.

The rearrangement joins TRBV6-5 to TRBJ2-5; checking the TCRdb D call of TRBD1 is not possible without DNA. This CDR3 is built from 14 residues. Germline CDR1 is MNHEY and CDR2 is SVGAGI. The chain's CDR3 is CASSRTGAKETQYF.

The chain's CDR3 is CSVRLLVKGEQYF. The rearrangement uses TRBV20-1 and TRBJ2-7; the TRBD2 assignment by TCRdb is unverifiable without DNA. This CDR3 spans 13 amino acids. The germline V gene has CDR1 DFQATT and CDR2 SNEGSKA (reference sequence).

The V call is TRBV6-1, the J call TRBJ2-1; the D call of TRBD1 rests on TCRdb alone, since no DNA is present to check it. The V gene's germline CDR1 is MNHNS and CDR2 SASEGT. The CDR3 runs to 14 residues. This CDR3 reads CASTLYRGYNEQFF.

V and J are TRBV6-1 and TRBJ1-1. Germline CDR1 and CDR2: MNHNS and SASEGT. The CDR3 covers 12 residues. CDR3 residues: CASSLGPTEAFF.